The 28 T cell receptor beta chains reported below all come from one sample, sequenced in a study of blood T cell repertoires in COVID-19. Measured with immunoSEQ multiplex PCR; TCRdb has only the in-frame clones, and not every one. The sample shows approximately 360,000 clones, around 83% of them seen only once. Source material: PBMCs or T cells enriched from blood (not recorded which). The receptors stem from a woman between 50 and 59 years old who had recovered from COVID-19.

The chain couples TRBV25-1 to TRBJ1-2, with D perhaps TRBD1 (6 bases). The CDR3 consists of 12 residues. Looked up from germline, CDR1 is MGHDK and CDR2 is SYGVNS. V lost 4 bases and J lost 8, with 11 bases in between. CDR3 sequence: CASSGGGVGYTF. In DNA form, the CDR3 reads TGTGCCAGCAGTGGAGGGGGGGTAGGCTACACCTTC.

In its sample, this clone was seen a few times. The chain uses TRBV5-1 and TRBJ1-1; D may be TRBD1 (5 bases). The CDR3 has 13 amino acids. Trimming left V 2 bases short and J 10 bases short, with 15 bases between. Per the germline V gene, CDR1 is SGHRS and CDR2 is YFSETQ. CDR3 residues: CASSFGSGGSAFF. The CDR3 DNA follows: TGCGCCAGCAGCTTTGGTTCGGGGGGTTCAGCTTTCTTT.

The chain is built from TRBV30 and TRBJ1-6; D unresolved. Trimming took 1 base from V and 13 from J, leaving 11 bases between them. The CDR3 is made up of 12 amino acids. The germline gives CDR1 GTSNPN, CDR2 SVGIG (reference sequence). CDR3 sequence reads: CAWSDRHLPLHF. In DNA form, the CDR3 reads TGTGCCTGGAGTGACAGACATCTCCCCCTCCACTTT.

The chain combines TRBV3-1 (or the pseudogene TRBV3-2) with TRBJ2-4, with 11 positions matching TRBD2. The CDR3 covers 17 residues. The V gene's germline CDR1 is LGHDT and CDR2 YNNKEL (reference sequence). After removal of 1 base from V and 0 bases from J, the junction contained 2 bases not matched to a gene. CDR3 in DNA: TGTGCCAGCAGCCAAGGGCTAGCGGGGGGAGCCAAAAACATTCAGTACTTC. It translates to CASSQGLAGGAKNIQYF.

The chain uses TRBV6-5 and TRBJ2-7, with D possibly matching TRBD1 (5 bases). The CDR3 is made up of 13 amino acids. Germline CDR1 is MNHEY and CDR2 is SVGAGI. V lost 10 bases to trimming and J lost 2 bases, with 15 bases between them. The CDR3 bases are TGTGCCACCCAGCACTGGGGCCCCTACGAGCAGTACTTC. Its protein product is CATQHWGPYEQYF.

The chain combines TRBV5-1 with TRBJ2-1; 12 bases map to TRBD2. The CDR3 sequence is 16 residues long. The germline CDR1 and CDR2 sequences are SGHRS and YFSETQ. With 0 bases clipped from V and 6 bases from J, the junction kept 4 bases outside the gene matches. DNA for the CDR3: TGCGCCAGCAGCTTGGGGTCTAGCGGGGGGGCCAATGAGCAGTTCTTC. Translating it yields CASSLGSSGGANEQFF.

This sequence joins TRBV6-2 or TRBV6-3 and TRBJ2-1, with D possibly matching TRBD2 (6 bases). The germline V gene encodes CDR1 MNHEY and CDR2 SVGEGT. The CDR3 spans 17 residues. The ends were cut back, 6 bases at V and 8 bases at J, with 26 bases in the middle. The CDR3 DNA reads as TGTGCCAGCAGCACCATATGGGTAGCGGAGAGGAACGATGAGCAGTTCTTC. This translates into CASSTIWVAERNDEQFF.

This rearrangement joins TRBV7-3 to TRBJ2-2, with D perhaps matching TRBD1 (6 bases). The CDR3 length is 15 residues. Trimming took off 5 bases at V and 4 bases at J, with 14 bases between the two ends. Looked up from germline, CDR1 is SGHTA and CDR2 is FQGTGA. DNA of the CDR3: TGTGCCAGCAGCCCTCAGGGGAGCGCCACCGGGGAGCTGTTTTTT. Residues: CASSPQGSATGELFF.

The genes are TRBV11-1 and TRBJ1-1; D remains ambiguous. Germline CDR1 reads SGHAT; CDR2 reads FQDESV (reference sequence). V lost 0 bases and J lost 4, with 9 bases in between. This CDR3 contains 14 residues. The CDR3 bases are TGTGCCAGCAGCTTAGCTGTTGGCCCCACTGAAGCTTTCTTT. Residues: CASSLAVGPTEAFF.

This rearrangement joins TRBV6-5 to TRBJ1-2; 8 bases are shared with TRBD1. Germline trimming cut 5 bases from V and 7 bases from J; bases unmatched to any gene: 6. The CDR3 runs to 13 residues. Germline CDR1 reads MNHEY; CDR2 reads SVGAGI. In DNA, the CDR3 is TGTGCCAGCAGTAGACCAGGGGGCGGTGGCTACACCTTC. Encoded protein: CASSRPGGGGYTF.

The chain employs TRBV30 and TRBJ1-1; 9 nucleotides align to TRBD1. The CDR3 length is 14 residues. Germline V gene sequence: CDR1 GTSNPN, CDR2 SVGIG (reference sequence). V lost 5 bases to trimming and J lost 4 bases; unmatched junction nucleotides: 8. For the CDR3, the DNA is TGTGCCTGGTGCAGACAGGGGGTCGGCACTGAAGCTTTCTTT. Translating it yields CAWCRQGVGTEAFF. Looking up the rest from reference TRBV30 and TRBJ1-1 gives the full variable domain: SQTIHQWPATLVQPVGSPLSLECTVEGTSNPNLYWYRQAAGRGLQLLFYSVGIGQISSEVPQNLSASRPQDRQFILSSKKLLLSDSGFYLCAWCRQGVGTEAFFGQGTRLTVV.

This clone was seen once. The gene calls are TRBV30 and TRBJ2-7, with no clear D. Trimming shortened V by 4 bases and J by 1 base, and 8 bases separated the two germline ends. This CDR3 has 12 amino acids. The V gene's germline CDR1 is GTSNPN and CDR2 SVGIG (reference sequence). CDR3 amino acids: CAWTSDSYEQYF. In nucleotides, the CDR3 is TGTGCCTGGACTAGTGATTCCTACGAGCAGTACTTC.

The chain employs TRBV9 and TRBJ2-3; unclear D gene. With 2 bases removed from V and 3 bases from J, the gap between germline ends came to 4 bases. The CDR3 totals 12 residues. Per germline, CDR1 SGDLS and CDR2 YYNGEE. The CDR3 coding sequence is TGTGCCAGCAGCGTTTTAACAGATACGCAGTATTTT. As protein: CASSVLTDTQYF.

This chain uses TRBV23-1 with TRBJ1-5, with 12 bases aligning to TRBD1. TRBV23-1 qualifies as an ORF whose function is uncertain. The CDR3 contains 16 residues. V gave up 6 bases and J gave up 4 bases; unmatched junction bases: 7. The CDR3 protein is CASRARDRGRNQPQHF. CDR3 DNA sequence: TGCGCCAGCAGAGCCCGGGACAGGGGGCGAAATCAGCCCCAGCATTTT.

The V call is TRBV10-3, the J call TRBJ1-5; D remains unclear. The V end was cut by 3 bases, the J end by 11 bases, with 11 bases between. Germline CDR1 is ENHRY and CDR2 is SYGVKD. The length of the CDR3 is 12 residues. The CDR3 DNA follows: TGTGCCATCAGTGAATCAGGCCAGGCCCAGCATTTT. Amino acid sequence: CAISESGQAQHF.

CDR3 nucleotide sequence: TGTGCCAGCACCTCACCTCCGGGACAAAGCTATGGCTACACCTTC. It specifies CASTSPPGQSYGYTF. The chain uses TRBV6-5 and TRBJ1-2; D is possibly TRBD1 (6 bases). The V gene's germline CDR1 is MNHEY and CDR2 SVGAGI. V was trimmed by 7 bases and J by 4 bases, leaving 19 bases between them. The CDR3 length is 15 residues.

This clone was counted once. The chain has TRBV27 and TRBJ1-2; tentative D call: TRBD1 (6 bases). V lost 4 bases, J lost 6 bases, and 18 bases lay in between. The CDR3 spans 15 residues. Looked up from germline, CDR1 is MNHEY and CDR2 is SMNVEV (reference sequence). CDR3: CASSSYPGGENGYTF. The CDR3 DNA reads TGTGCCAGCAGTTCATACCCGGGGGGCGAAAATGGCTACACCTTC.

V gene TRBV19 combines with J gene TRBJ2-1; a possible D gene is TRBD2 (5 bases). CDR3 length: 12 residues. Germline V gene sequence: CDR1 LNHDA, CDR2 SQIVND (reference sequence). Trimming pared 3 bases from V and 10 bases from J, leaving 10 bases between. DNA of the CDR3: TGTGCCAGTAGTATTAGCGCAAGCGAGCAGTTCTTC. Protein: CASSISASEQFF.

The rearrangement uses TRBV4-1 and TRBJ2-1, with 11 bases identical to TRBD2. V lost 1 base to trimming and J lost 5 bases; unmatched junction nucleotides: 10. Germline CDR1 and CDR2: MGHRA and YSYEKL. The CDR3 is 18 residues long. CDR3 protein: CASSQVPGGTSGNNEQFF. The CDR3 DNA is TGCGCCAGCAGCCAAGTTCCGGGTGGGACTAGCGGTAACAATGAGCAGTTCTTC.

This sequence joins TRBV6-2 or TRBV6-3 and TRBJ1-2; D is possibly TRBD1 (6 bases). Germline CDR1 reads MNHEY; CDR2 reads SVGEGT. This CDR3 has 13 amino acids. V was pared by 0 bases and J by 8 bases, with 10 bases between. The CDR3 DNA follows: TGTGCCAGCAGTTACTCTGGCAGGGGCGGCTACACCTTC. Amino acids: CASSYSGRGGYTF.

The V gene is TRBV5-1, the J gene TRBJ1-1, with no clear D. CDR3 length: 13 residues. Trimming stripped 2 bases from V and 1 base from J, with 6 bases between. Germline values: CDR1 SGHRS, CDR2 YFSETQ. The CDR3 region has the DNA TGCGCCAGCAGCTTACTATCGAACACTGAAGCTTTCTTT. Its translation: CASSLLSNTEAFF.

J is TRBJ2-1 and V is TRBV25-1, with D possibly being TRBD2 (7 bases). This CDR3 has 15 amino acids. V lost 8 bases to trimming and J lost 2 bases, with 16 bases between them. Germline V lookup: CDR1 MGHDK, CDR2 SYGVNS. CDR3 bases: TGTGCCAGCGCCGGGGGGACATCCCCCTACAATGAGCAGTTCTTC. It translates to CASAGGTSPYNEQFF.

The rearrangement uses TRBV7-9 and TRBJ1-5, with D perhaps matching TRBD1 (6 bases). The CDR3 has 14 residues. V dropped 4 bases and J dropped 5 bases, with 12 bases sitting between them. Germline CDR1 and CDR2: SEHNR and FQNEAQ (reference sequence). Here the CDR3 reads CASSSSGADQPQHF. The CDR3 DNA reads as TGTGCCAGCAGCTCTTCAGGGGCGGATCAGCCCCAGCATTTT.

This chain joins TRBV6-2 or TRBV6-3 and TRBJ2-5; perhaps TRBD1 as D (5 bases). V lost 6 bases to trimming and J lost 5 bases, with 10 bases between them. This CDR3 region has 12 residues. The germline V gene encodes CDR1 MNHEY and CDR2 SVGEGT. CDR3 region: CASSHRLETQYF. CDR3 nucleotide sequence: TGTGCCAGCAGCCACAGGTTGGAGACCCAGTACTTC.

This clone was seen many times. CDR3 sequence (DNA): TGTGCCAGCAGGTTTGGGCAGAACACCGGGGAGCTGTTTTTT. It yields the protein CASRFGQNTGELFF. This chain joins TRBV6-5 and TRBJ2-2; no reliable D call. Trimming left V 6 bases short and J 1 base short, with 9 bases between. CDR1 MNHEY and CDR2 SVGAGI come from the germline V gene. The CDR3 has 14 amino acids.

CDR3 protein: CASTLAGGSYNEQFF. CDR3 bases: TGTGCCAGTACCCTAGCGGGAGGGAGTTACAATGAGCAGTTCTTC. V gene TRBV19 combines with J gene TRBJ2-1; 12 bases match TRBD2. After removal of 7 bases from V and 4 bases from J, the junction contained 5 bases not matched to a gene. The germline gives CDR1 LNHDA, CDR2 SQIVND (reference sequence). The CDR3 is 15 amino acids.

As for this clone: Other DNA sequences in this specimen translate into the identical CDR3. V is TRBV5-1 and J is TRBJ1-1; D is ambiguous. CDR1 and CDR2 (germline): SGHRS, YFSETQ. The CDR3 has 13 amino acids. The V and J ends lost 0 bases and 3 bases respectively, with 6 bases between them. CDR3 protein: CASSLGQDTEAFF. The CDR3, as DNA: TGCGCCAGCAGCTTGGGTCAGGACACTGAAGCTTTCTTT.

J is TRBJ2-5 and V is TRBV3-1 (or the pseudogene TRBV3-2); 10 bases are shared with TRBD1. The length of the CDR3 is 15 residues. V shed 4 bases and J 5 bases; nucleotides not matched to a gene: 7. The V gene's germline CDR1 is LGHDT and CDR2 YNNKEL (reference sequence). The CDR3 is CASSRGTGAGETQYF. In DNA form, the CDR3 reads TGTGCCAGCAGCCGCGGGACAGGGGCGGGGGAGACCCAGTACTTC.